Here is one T cell receptor (beta chain) with its context. Its antigen is unknown. Compared with germline, one end of the junction differs, possibly owing to a read error. The CDR3 loop spans 13 amino acids. Germline V gives CDR1 GTSNPN, CDR2 SVGIG (reference sequence). This sample was taken from a study of brain metastases from non-small cell lung cancer. Study-wide points: Brain metastases had lower T-cell infiltration than primary tumors. Compared with their matched primary tumors, roughly 60% of brain metastases showed expanded T-cell clones. TCR repertoires overlapped largely between brain metastases and matched primaries.

The data were produced by immunoSEQ multiplex PCR, yet TCRdb's version contains in-frame clones alone and is incomplete. The table has more than 1,500 clones, approximately 86% seen once. The sample taken for sequencing was primary lung tumor tissue. The receptor was derived from a donor over 35 with non-small cell lung cancer. The V and J genes are TRBV30 and TRBJ1-2; weak D call: TRBD1 (6 bases). The CDR3 DNA reads as TGTGCCTGGAGCCGAGGGGGGTTCGGAGGCTACATCTTC. It yields the protein CAWSRGGFGGYIF.